The T cell receptor beta chain under discussion was sequenced for a study of patients with pleural tuberculosis (TCRdb year 2014). The germline ends are 13 bases apart after V is trimmed by 7 bases and J by 6 bases. From the germline V gene, CDR1 is SQVTM and CDR2 is ANQGSEA. The CDR3, from cysteine to phenylalanine, totals 11 residues. Only CDR3 DNA remains: 33 bases, in frame from the first base. This clonotype was counted only a few times. The clone's antigen remains unknown. No qualities accompany the bases; no much larger clone lies one base away. The instrument given in TCRdb is Illumina Genome Analyzer IIx. TCRdb cleaned the public reads at Q25 with fastp, built clones with MiXCR and kept in-frame beta chains. One record per CDR3 amino acid sequence lists the most common genes and DNA. This sample holds approximately 50,000 distinct CDR3 sequences; 7.3% were observed only once. In total, the top ten clones hold around 15% of the sample.

The receptor was isolated from a human donor with pleural tuberculosis. Recombination linked TRBV29-1 to TRBJ2-7; the D gene is perhaps TRBD1 or TRBD2, as each covers 5 bases. The sequenced DNA is TGCAGCGCCGGGATGGGGCTCGAGCAGTACTTC. The translation is CSAGMGLEQYF.